This entry concerns a single T cell receptor beta chain. The antigen is undetermined. The germline V gene encodes CDR1 KGHSH and CDR2 LQKENI. The J segment lost 2 bases and the V segment lost 5 bases, leaving 12 bases of the junction unmatched. The CDR3 loop spans 17 amino acids. Every isolated RNA sample was fully reverse transcribed, so sequencing captured expressed TCRB transcripts. Some clones are missing from TCRdb's copy, which holds only in-frame ones; the method was immunoSEQ multiplex PCR. The sample lists more than 250,000 clones, over 11% occurring once. These data are taken from a study of beta chain features in type 1 diabetes. The study's findings and limits: TCRB CDR3 length was moderately but significantly reduced in all four CD4+ subsets of Type 1 diabetes patients.

The TCR sequence derives from a man aged 25 to 40 with type 1 diabetes. Material for sequencing was naive CD4+ T cells from blood. The chain links TRBV18 to TRBJ2-3; TRBD2 aligns across 8 bases. The chain's CDR3 is CASSTGGISGNTDTQYF. CDR3 in DNA: TGTGCCAGCTCAACGGGGGGGATCAGCGGAAACACAGATACGCAGTATTTT.